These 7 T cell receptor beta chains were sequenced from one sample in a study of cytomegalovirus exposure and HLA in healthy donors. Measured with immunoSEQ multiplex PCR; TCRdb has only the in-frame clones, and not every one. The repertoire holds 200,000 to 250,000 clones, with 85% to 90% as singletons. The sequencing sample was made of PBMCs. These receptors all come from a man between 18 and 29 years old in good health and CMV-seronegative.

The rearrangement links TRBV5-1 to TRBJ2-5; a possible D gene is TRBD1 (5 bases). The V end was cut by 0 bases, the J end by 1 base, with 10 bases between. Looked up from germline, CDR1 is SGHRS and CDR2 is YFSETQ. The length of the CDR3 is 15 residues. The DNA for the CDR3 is TGCGCCAGCAGCTTGGCCTTCAGGGCCCAAGAGACCCAGTACTTC. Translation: CASSLAFRAQETQYF.

The CDR3 coding sequence is TGTGCCAGCAGCCCACTAAGGACTAGCGGGGCCAATGAGCAGTTCTTC. It yields the protein CASSPLRTSGANEQFF. The chain links TRBV13 to TRBJ2-1, with TRBD2 identical over 12 bases. CDR1 is PRHDT, CDR2 FYEKMQ, per germline (reference sequence). The CDR3 contains 16 residues. V trimming: 5 bases; J trimming: 6 bases; junction bases outside the gene matches: 8.

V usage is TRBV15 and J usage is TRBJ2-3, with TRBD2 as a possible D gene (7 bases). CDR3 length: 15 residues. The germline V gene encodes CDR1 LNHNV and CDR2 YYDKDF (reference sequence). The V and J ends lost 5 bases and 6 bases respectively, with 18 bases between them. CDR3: CATSLGGGGVDTQYF. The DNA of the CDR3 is TGTGCCACCAGCCTGGGAGGGGGAGGAGTTGATACGCAGTATTTT.

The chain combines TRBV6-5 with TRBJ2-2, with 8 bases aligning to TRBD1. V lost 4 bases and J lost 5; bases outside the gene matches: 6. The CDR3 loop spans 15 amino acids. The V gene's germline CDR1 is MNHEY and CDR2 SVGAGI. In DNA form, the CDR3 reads TGTGCCAGCAGTTCCACCGGGACAGGAACCGGGGAGCTGTTTTTT. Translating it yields CASSSTGTGTGELFF.

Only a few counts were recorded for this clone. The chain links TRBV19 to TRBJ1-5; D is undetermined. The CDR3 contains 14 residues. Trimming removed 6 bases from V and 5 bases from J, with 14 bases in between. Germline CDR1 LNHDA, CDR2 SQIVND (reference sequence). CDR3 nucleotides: TGTGCCAGTAGGGAGAGGGAAGGCGATCAGCCCCAGCATTTT. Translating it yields CASREREGDQPQHF.

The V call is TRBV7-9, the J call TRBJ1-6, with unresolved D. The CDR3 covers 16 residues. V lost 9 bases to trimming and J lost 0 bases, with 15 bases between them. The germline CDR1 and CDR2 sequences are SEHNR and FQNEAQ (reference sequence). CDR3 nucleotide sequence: TGTGCCAGATATCCGGGAAATAGCTCCTATAATTCACCCCTCCACTTT. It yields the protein CARYPGNSSYNSPLHF.

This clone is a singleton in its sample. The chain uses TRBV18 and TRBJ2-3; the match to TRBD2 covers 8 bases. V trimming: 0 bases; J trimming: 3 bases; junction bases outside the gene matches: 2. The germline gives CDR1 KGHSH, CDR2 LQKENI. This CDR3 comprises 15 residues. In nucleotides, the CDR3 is TGTGCCAGCTCACCACCGGGACTAGGGACAGATACGCAGTATTTT. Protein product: CASSPPGLGTDTQYF.